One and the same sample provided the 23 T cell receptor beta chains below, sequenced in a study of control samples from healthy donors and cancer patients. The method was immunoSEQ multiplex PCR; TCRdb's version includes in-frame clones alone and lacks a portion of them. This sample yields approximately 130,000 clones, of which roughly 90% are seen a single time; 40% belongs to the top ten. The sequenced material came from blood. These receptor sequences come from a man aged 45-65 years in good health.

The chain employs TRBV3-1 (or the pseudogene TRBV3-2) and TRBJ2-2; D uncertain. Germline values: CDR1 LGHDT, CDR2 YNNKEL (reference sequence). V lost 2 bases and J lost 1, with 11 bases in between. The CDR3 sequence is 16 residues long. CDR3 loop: CASSQRQDLNTGELFF. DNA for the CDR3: TGTGCCAGCAGCCAACGGCAGGACCTGAACACCGGGGAGCTGTTTTTT.

The CDR3 loop reads CASSLTGTGQPQHF. DNA for the CDR3: TGTGCCAGCAGTTTGACAGGGACGGGGCAGCCCCAGCATTTT. J is TRBJ1-5 and V is TRBV27; 7 nucleotides line up with TRBD1. Germline assignment: CDR1 MNHEY and CDR2 SMNVEV (reference sequence). The V gene end was trimmed by 3 bases and the J gene end by 7 bases; junction bases not matched to a gene: 6. CDR3 length equals 14 residues.

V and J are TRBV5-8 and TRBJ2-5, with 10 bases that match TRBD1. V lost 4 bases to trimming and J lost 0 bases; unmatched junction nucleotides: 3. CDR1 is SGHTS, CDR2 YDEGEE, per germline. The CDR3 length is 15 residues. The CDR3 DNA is TGTGCCAGCAGCCTGGACAGGGGGTACCAAGAGACCCAGTACTTC. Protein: CASSLDRGYQETQYF.

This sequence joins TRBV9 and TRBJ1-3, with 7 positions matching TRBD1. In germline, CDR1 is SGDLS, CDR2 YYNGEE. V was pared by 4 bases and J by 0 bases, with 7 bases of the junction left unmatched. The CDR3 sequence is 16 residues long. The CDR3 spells CASSFGQAFSGNTIYF. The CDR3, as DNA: TGTGCCAGCAGCTTCGGACAGGCCTTCTCTGGAAACACCATATATTTT.

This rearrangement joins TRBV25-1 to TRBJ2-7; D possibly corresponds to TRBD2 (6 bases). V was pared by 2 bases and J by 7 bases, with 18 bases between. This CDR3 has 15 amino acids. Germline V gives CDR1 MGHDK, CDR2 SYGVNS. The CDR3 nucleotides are TGTGCCAGCAGTGAAGTTGGGGCGGGGATCCGGGAGCAGTACTTC. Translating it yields CASSEVGAGIREQYF.

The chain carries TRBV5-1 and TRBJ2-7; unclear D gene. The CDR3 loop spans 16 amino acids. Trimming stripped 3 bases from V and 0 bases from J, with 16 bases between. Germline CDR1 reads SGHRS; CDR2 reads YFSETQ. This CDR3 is CASSSQTPILSYEQYF. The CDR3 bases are TGCGCCAGCAGCTCCCAGACTCCAATCCTCTCCTACGAGCAGTACTTC.

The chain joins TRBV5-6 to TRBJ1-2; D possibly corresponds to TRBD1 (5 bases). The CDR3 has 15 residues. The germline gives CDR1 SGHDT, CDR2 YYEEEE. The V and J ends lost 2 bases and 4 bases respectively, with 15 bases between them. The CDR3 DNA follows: TGTGCCAGCAGCTTTTTAGGGGTGCAGGCCTATGGCTACACCTTC. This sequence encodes CASSFLGVQAYGYTF. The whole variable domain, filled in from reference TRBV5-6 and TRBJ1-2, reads DAGVTQSPTHLIKTRGQQVTLRCSPKSGHDTVSWYQQALGQGPQFIFQYYEEEERQRGNFPDRFSGHQFPNYSSELNVNALLLGDSALYLCASSFLGVQAYGYTFGSGTRLTVV.

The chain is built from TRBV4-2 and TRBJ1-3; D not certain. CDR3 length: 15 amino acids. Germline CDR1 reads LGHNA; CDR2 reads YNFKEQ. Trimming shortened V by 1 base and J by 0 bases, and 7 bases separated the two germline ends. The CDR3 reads CASSQGRSSGNTIYF. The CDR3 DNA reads TGTGCCAGCAGCCAAGGACGGAGCTCTGGAAACACCATATATTTT.

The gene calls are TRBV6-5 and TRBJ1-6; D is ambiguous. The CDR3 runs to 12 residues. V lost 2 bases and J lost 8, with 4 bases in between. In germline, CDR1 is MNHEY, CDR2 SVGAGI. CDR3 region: CASSYLHSPLHF. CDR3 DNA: TGTGCCAGCAGTTACCTGCATTCACCCCTCCACTTT.

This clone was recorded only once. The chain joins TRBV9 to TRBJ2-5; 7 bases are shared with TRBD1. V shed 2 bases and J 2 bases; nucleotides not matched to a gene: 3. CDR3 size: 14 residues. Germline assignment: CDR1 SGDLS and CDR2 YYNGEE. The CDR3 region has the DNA TGTGCCAGCAGCGTCGACAGGGCTCAAGAGACCCAGTACTTC. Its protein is CASSVDRAQETQYF.

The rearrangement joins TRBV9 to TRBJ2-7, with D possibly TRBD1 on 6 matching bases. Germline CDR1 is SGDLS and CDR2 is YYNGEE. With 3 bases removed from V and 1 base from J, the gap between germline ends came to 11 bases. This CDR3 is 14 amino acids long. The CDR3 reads CASSARQDSYEQYF. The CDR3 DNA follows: TGTGCCAGCAGCGCCAGACAGGATTCCTACGAGCAGTACTTC.

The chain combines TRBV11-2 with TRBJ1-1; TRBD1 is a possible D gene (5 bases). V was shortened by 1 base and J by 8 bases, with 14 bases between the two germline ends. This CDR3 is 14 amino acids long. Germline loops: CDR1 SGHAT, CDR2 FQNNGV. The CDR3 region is CASSLGAQGWEAFF. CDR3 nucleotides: TGTGCCAGCAGCTTAGGCGCGCAGGGATGGGAAGCTTTCTTT.

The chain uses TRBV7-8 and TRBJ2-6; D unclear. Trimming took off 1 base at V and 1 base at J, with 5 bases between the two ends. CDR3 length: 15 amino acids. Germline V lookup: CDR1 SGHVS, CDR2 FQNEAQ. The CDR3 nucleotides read TGTGCCAGCAGCTTAGGTGCATCTGGGGCCAACGTCCTGACTTTC. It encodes CASSLGASGANVLTF.

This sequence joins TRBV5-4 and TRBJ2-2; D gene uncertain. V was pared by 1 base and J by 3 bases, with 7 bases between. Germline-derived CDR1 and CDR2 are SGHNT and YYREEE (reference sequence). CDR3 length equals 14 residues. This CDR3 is CASSLSADTGELFF. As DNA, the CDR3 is TGTGCCAGCAGCTTGTCGGCAGACACCGGGGAGCTGTTTTTT.

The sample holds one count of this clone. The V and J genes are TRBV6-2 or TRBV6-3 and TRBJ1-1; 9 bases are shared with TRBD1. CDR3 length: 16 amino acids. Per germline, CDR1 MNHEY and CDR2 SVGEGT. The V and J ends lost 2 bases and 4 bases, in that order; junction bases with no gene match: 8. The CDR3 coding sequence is TGTGCCAGCAGTTACCGACAGGGGGGTATGGGCACTGAAGCTTTCTTT. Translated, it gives CASSYRQGGMGTEAFF.

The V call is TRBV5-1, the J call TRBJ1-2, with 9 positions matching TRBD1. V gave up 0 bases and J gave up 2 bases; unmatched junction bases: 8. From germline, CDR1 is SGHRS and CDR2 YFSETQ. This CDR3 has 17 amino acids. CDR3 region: CASSLDGTGILNYGYTF. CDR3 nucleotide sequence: TGCGCCAGCAGCTTGGACGGGACAGGGATTCTGAACTATGGCTACACCTTC. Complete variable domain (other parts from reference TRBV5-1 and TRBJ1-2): KAGVTQTPRYLIKTRGQQVTLSCSPISGHRSVSWYQQTPGQGLQFLFEYFSETQRNKGNFPGRFSGRQFSNSRSEMNVSTLELGDSALYLCASSLDGTGILNYGYTFGSGTRLTVV.

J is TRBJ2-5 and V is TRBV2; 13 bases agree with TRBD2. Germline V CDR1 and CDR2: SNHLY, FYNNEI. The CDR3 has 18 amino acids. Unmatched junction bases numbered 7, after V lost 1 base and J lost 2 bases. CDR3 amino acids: CASSEVMRLAGGQETQYF. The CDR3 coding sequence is TGTGCCAGCAGTGAAGTAATGAGACTAGCGGGGGGACAAGAGACCCAGTACTTC.

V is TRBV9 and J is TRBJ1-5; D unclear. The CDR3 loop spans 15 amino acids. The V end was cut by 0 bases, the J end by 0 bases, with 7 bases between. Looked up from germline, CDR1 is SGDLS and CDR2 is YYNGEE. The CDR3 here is CASSVAGFSNQPQHF. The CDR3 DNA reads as TGTGCCAGCAGCGTAGCGGGTTTTAGCAATCAGCCCCAGCATTTT.

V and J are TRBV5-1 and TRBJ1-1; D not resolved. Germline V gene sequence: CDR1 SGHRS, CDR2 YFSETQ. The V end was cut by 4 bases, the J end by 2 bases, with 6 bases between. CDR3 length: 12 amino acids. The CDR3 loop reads CASSETNTEAFF. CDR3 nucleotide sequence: TGCGCCAGCAGCGAGACTAACACTGAAGCTTTCTTT.

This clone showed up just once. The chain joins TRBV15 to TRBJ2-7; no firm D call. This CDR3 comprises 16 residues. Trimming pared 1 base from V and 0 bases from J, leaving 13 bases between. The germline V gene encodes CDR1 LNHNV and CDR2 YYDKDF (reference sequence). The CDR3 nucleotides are TGTGCCACCAGCAGAGTTTTGGGTTTGGGCTCCTACGAGCAGTACTTC. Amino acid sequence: CATSRVLGLGSYEQYF.

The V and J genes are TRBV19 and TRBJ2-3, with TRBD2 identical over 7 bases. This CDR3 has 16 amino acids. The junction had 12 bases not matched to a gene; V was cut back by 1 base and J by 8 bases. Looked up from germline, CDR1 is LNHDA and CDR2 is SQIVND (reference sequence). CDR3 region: CASSIVLGGGGGTQYF. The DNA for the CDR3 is TGTGCCAGTAGTATAGTTTTAGGAGGTGGGGGGGGTACGCAGTATTTT.

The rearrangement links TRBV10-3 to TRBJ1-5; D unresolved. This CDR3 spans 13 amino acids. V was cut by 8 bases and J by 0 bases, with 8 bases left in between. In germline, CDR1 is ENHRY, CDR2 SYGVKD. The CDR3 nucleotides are TGTGCCATCGGTCTCAATAGCAATCAGCCCCAGCATTTT. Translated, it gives CAIGLNSNQPQHF.

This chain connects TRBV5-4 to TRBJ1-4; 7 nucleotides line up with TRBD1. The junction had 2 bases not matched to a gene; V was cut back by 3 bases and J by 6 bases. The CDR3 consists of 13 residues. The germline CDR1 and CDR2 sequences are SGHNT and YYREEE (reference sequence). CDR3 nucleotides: TGTGCCAGCAGCTCAGGGGGTGATGAAAAACTGTTTTTT. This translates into CASSSGGDEKLFF. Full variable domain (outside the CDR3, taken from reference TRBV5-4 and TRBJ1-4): ETGVTQSPTHLIKTRGQQVTLRCSSQSGHNTVSWYQQALGQGPQFIFQYYREEENGRGNFPPRFSGLQFPNYSSELNVNALELDDSALYLCASSSGGDEKLFFGSGTQLSVL.